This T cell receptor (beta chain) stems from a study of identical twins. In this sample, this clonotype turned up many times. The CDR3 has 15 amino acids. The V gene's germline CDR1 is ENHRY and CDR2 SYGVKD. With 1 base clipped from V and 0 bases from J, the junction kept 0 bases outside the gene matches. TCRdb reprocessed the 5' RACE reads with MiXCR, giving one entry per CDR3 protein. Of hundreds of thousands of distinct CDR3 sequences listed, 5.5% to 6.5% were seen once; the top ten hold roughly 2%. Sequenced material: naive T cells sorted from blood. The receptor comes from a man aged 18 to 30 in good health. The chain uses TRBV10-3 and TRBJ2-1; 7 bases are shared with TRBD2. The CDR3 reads CAISEWGGSYNEQFF. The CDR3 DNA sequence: TGTGCCATCAGTGAGTGGGGGGGCTCCTACAATGAGCAGTTCTTC.